Each of the 14 T cell receptor beta chains below was sequenced from the same sample in a study of cytomegalovirus exposure and HLA in healthy donors (TCRdb year 2017). The receptor library was made with the immunoSEQ multiplex PCR assay. TCRdb provides this immuneACCESS table in a form limited to in-frame rearrangements. Some clones are lacking; in checked studies, under half of them reflect an unresolved V gene, and why the rest are absent is not known. This sample lists 55,000 to 70,000 clones; approximately 90% were detected once. Approximately 1.5% of the sample is taken by the ten largest. Sequencing input: PBMCs. Every receptor here comes from a young woman in good health and CMV-seronegative.

V is TRBV7-2 and J is TRBJ1-4, with 8 bases fitting TRBD1. This CDR3 has 14 residues. Germline CDR1 reads SGHTA; CDR2 reads FQGNSA. Trimming took 4 bases from V and 8 from J; bases not matched to a gene: 6. This CDR3 is CASSSDRGAEKLFF. The CDR3 region has the DNA TGTGCCAGCAGCTCAGACAGGGGAGCCGAAAAACTGTTTTTT.

The chain combines TRBV7-9 with TRBJ2-5, with 9 bases matching TRBD2. V lost 5 bases and J lost 5; bases outside the gene matches: 12. Germline CDR1 is SEHNR and CDR2 is FQNEAQ (reference sequence). This CDR3 comprises 16 residues. The CDR3 region is CASSRGASGERETQYF. In nucleotides, the CDR3 is TGTGCCAGCAGCAGGGGAGCTAGCGGGGAACGGGAGACCCAGTACTTC.

The sample holds one count of this clone. The chain carries TRBV4-1 and TRBJ2-7, with 7 bases aligning to TRBD1. With 2 bases clipped from V and 2 bases from J, the junction kept 12 bases outside the gene matches. There are 17 residues in the CDR3. Germline V gene data show CDR1 as MGHRA and CDR2 as YSYEKL. CDR3 residues: CASSQRPGTANTYEQYF. The DNA for the CDR3 is TGCGCCAGCAGCCAACGACCCGGGACAGCAAACACCTACGAGCAGTACTTC.

V and J are TRBV18 and TRBJ2-5; 11 bases match TRBD2. CDR1 is KGHSH and CDR2 is LQKENI in the germline V gene. The CDR3 covers 17 residues. V gave up 3 bases and J gave up 7 bases; unmatched junction bases: 13. The CDR3 DNA is TGTGCCAGCTCACCGCCGGGACTAGCGGTTCCAGGACGGACCCAGTACTTC. Encoded protein: CASSPPGLAVPGRTQYF.

This clone was seen once. This chain joins TRBV29-1 and TRBJ1-2; the D gene is possibly TRBD1 (6 bases). CDR3 length equals 14 residues. Germline lookup yields CDR1 SQVTM and CDR2 ANQGSEA. Trimming left V 0 bases short and J 8 bases short, with 16 bases between. This CDR3 is CSVEDPGVGYGYTF. CDR3 in DNA: TGCAGCGTTGAAGATCCAGGGGTCGGTTACGGCTACACCTTC.

The rearrangement uses TRBV28 and TRBJ2-7; tentatively, D is TRBD2 (6 bases). This CDR3 is 12 amino acids long. Per the germline V gene, CDR1 is MDHEN and CDR2 is SYDVKM. For the CDR3, the DNA is TGTGGGTCGGCGGGGCGTAGCTACGAGCAGTACTTC. It is translated as CGSAGRSYEQYF.

CDR3 sequence reads: CASSRTSGSYEQYF. The DNA for the CDR3 is TGCGCCAGCAGCCGGACTAGCGGGAGCTACGAGCAGTACTTC. This chain connects TRBV5-1 to TRBJ2-7; TRBD2 agrees at 13 bases. This CDR3 is built from 14 residues. CDR1 and CDR2 (germline): SGHRS, YFSETQ. With 4 bases clipped from V and 3 bases from J, the junction kept 1 base outside the gene matches.

The chain combines TRBV9 with TRBJ1-2; D unclear. V was trimmed by 0 bases and J by 0 bases, leaving 9 bases between them. This CDR3 spans 15 amino acids. CDR1 SGDLS and CDR2 YYNGEE come from the germline V gene. The CDR3 region has the DNA TGTGCCAGCAGCGTAGGTCCCGGAGCTAACTATGGCTACACCTTC. The encoded protein is CASSVGPGANYGYTF.

The V and J genes are TRBV18 and TRBJ2-7; D perhaps matches TRBD1 (5 bases). The CDR3 has 14 amino acids. Trimming removed 2 bases at V and 0 bases at J, with 8 bases between. Germline-derived CDR1 and CDR2 are KGHSH and LQKENI. DNA of the CDR3: TGTGCCAGCTCACCAAGGGGCACCTCCTACGAGCAGTACTTC. It translates to CASSPRGTSYEQYF.

This chain links TRBV7-9 with TRBJ1-2; perhaps TRBD1 as D (6 bases). The CDR3 is made up of 17 amino acids. From germline, CDR1 is SEHNR and CDR2 FQNEAQ (reference sequence). The germline V and J ends were trimmed by 5 bases and 1 base, with 20 bases remaining between them. CDR3 sequence (DNA): TGTGCCAGCAGCCATATCTCAAGGGGGATCCTTAACTATGGCTACACCTTC. Amino acid sequence: CASSHISRGILNYGYTF.

This chain connects TRBV4-2 to TRBJ2-5; 7 nucleotides line up with TRBD1. The junction had 3 bases not matched to a gene; V was cut back by 3 bases and J by 2 bases. Germline V gene data show CDR1 as LGHNA and CDR2 as YNFKEQ. The CDR3 sequence is 14 residues long. CDR3 sequence reads: CASSQGTVQETQYF. CDR3 nucleotide sequence: TGTGCCAGCAGCCAGGGGACAGTTCAAGAGACCCAGTACTTC.

The chain employs TRBV2 and TRBJ2-1; 8 bases line up with TRBD2. The CDR3 has 15 amino acids. Germline lookup yields CDR1 SNHLY and CDR2 FYNNEI. V trimming: 10 bases; J trimming: 4 bases; junction bases outside the gene matches: 12. This chain's CDR3 is CAINLRGTRYNEQFF. CDR3 DNA sequence: TGTGCCATCAATCTACGCGGGACTAGGTACAATGAGCAGTTCTTC.

V gene TRBV7-3 combines with J gene TRBJ2-2; no firm D call. The V gene's germline CDR1 is SGHTA and CDR2 FQGTGA. Trimming took off 2 bases at V and 7 bases at J, with 11 bases between the two ends. The CDR3 loop spans 14 amino acids. The CDR3 here is CASSLGPLVGELFF. The CDR3 coding sequence is TGTGCCAGCAGCTTAGGGCCTTTGGTCGGGGAGCTGTTTTTT.

CDR3 DNA sequence: TGTGCCATCGGGACTGTCGGGAGGGCCGGCCAAGAGACCCAGTACTTC. Its protein product is CAIGTVGRAGQETQYF. The chain uses TRBV10-3 and TRBJ2-5, with 8 bases matching TRBD2. The germline CDR1 and CDR2 sequences are ENHRY and SYGVKD. The trim removed 8 bases at V and 1 base at J, leaving 12 bases unmatched. The CDR3 runs to 16 residues.